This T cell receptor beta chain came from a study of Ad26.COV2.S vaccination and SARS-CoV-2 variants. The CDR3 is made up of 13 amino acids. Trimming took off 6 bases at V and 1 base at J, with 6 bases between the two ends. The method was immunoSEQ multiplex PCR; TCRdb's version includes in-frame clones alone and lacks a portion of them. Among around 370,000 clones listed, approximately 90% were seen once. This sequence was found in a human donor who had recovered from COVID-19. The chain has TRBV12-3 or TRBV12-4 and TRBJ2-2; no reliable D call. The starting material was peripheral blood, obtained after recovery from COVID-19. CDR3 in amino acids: CASSRRNTGELFF. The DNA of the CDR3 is TGTGCCAGCAGCCGGAGGAACACCGGGGAGCTGTTTTTT.